Below, 13 T cell receptor beta chains from the same sample are listed, as sequenced in a study of blood T cell repertoires in COVID-19 (dated by TCRdb to the early 2020s). The library was made by the immunoSEQ multiplex PCR assay. This is the immuneACCESS table as TCRdb keeps it, with only in-frame sequences that have V and J called. A part of the clones is gone; compared with another copy, unresolved V genes explain less than half, and the rest is unexplained. The sample records 490,000 or so clones, more than 85% of which are singletons. Jointly, the top ten make up 6.5% to 8.5% of the sample. Sequenced material: PBMCs or T cells enriched from blood (not recorded which). These receptors originate from a woman in her sixties who had recovered from COVID-19.

This rearrangement joins TRBV9 to TRBJ2-2; 9 positions match TRBD1. Germline assignment: CDR1 SGDLS and CDR2 YYNGEE. This CDR3 has 16 residues. The junction had 8 bases not matched to a gene; V was cut back by 3 bases and J by 5 bases. The CDR3 DNA reads TGTGCCAGCAGCGCCTCCGGGACAGGGTGGACCGGGGAGCTGTTTTTT. This translates into CASSASGTGWTGELFF. The entire variable domain, with the rest obtained from reference TRBV9 and TRBJ2-2, is as follows: DSGVTQTPKHLITATGQRVTLRCSPRSGDLSVYWYQQSLDQGLQFLIQYYNGEERAKGNILERFSAQQFPDLHSELNLSSLELGDSALYFCASSASGTGWTGELFFGEGSRLTVL.

The V gene is TRBV5-1, the J gene TRBJ1-3, with a possible D match to TRBD1 (5 bases). The germline V and J ends were trimmed by 0 bases and 4 bases, with 14 bases remaining between them. The CDR3 consists of 16 residues. Germline V gives CDR1 SGHRS, CDR2 YFSETQ. CDR3 bases: TGCGCCAGCAGCTTGGAAGGTTTTACAGGCGGAAACACCATATATTTT. Protein product: CASSLEGFTGGNTIYF.

The chain is built from TRBV7-8 and TRBJ1-2; D is perhaps TRBD1 (5 bases). CDR3 length: 15 amino acids. Germline CDR1 reads SGHVS; CDR2 reads FQNEAQ. Trimming shortened V by 4 bases and J by 8 bases, and 20 bases separated the two germline ends. The CDR3 DNA is TGTGCCAGCAGCTCATACCGGGAGCCCCCAGGGGGCTACACCTTC. The encoded protein is CASSSYREPPGGYTF.

The chain joins TRBV6-6 to TRBJ2-5, with D possibly matching TRBD2 (7 bases). V gave up 8 bases and J gave up 4 bases, with 23 bases separating them. The CDR3 has 16 amino acids. Looked up from germline, CDR1 is MNHNY and CDR2 is SVGAGI (reference sequence). The CDR3 nucleotides are TGTGCCAGCCTTACCGGGGGCACAGGGAGGGGAGAGACCCAGTACTTC. Translated, it gives CASLTGGTGRGETQYF.

The genes are TRBV12-3 or TRBV12-4 and TRBJ2-2; TRBD2 agrees at 7 bases. Losses at the gene ends were 11 bases for V and 7 bases for J; bases not matched to a gene: 4. The CDR3 totals 11 residues. In nucleotides, the CDR3 is TGTGCCCTTGGGGAGGGCGGGGAGCTGTTTTTT. It codes for CALGEGGELFF.

The V call is TRBV27, the J call TRBJ1-6; D is unclear. Germline V gene sequence: CDR1 MNHEY, CDR2 SMNVEV (reference sequence). CDR3 length equals 12 residues. The V end was cut by 3 bases, the J end by 7 bases, with 4 bases between. CDR3 nucleotide sequence: TGTGCCAGCAGTTTCTTCAATTCACCCCTCCACTTT. It translates to CASSFFNSPLHF.

The chain joins TRBV4-2 to TRBJ1-3, with TRBD1 as a possible D gene (5 bases). The germline V gene encodes CDR1 LGHNA and CDR2 YNFKEQ. This CDR3 comprises 16 residues. Trimming left V 1 base short and J 1 base short, with 11 bases between. The CDR3 DNA sequence: TGTGCCAGCAGCCAAGGTCTTCAGGGATCTGGAAACACCATATATTTT. It yields the protein CASSQGLQGSGNTIYF.

This chain links TRBV3-1 (or the pseudogene TRBV3-2) with TRBJ2-3, with 12 nucleotides matching TRBD2. This CDR3 is 15 amino acids long. J was trimmed by 4 bases and V by 7 bases; bases with no gene match: 6. From germline, CDR1 is LGHDT and CDR2 YNNKEL (reference sequence). CDR3 protein: CASTPGTSGSDTQYF. Here the CDR3 DNA reads TGTGCCAGCACCCCCGGGACTAGCGGGTCAGATACGCAGTATTTT.

This sequence joins TRBV7-8 and TRBJ1-5; D remains ambiguous. Germline V gene sequence: CDR1 SGHVS, CDR2 FQNEAQ. Trimming removed 5 bases at V and 7 bases at J, with 24 bases between. CDR3 length: 17 residues. The CDR3 region has the DNA TGTGCCAGCAGCCCGAGGGTCAGGTTCTCCCTAGGCCAGCCCCAGCATTTT. This sequence encodes CASSPRVRFSLGQPQHF.

This clone appeared a single time. CDR3 residues: CASSQVTATAKNIQYF. CDR3 sequence (DNA): TGCGCCAGCAGCCAAGTGACTGCCACCGCCAAAAACATTCAGTACTTC. The genes are TRBV4-1 and TRBJ2-4; D gene ambiguous. There are 16 residues in the CDR3. Looked up from germline, CDR1 is MGHRA and CDR2 is YSYEKL. Deletions cut 1 base from V and 1 base from J, with 11 bases between.

This chain links TRBV5-6 with TRBJ2-2; D unclear. CDR3 length: 12 residues. Germline CDR1 SGHDT, CDR2 YYEEEE. Trimming pared 6 bases from V and 6 bases from J, leaving 9 bases between. The DNA for the CDR3 is TGTGCCAGCACCCGTCCCCCCGGGGAGCTGTTTTTT. Its translation is CASTRPPGELFF.

The CDR3 loop is CASGTGDYGYTF. Written as DNA, the CDR3 is TGTGCCAGCGGGACAGGGGACTATGGCTACACCTTC. The gene calls are TRBV28 and TRBJ1-2; 10 bases match TRBD1. From germline, CDR1 is MDHEN and CDR2 SYDVKM. The J segment lost 3 bases and the V segment lost 8 bases, leaving 0 bases of the junction unmatched. This CDR3 comprises 12 residues.

The chain has TRBV27 and TRBJ1-2; TRBD1 is a possible D gene (6 bases). The CDR3 runs 13 residues. The germline CDR1 and CDR2 sequences are MNHEY and SMNVEV (reference sequence). The ends were cut back, 4 bases at V and 4 bases at J, with 10 bases in the middle. The DNA of the CDR3 is TGTGCCAGCAGTTCGGCAGGGGCCTATGGCTACACCTTC. Its protein is CASSSAGAYGYTF.